Below are 29 T cell receptor beta chains sequenced from a single sample in a study of graft-versus-host responses after intestinal transplantation. These TCRs are of unknown antigen specificity. Clones were sequenced by immunoSEQ multiplex PCR, and TCRdb holds only the in-frame ones, with some missing. The table includes under 90,000 clones, 91% detected once. The specimen was unstimulated CD4+ T cells sorted from spleen or lymph node cells, collected before transplant. Every receptor here comes from a human donor who was the organ donor for an intestinal transplant.

The chain couples TRBV21-1 to TRBJ2-7; the DNA was not compared with TRBD1, the D call given in the table. TRBV21-1 is a documented pseudogene. The CDR3 is 12 amino acids. The CDR3 DNA reads as TGTGCCAGCAGCCCTACAGGGTACGAGCAGTACTTC. Residues: CASSPTGYEQYF.

This chain connects TRBV10-3 to TRBJ1-3, with D unresolved. This CDR3 region has 15 residues. Trimming stripped 4 bases from V and 2 bases from J, with 12 bases between. The germline V gene has CDR1 ENHRY and CDR2 SYGVKD. CDR3 sequence: CAISGLPNAGNTIYF. CDR3 in DNA: TGTGCCATCAGTGGACTACCAAACGCTGGAAACACCATATATTTT.

The V and J genes are TRBV6-4 and TRBJ2-3; D gene uncertain. This CDR3 spans 13 amino acids. V shed 2 bases and J shed 1 base, with 4 bases lying between them. Looked up from germline, CDR1 is MRHNA and CDR2 is SNTAGT. The CDR3 DNA reads TGTGCCAGCAGTGACGCGGGCACAGATACGCAGTATTTT. It yields the protein CASSDAGTDTQYF.

The chain couples TRBV10-2 to TRBJ2-5, with TRBD1 matching over 7 bases. The CDR3 sequence is 14 residues long. Germline assignment: CDR1 WSHSY and CDR2 SAAADI. Germline trimming cut 8 bases from V and 7 bases from J; bases unmatched to any gene: 13. The CDR3 here is CASLLSGTVGTQYF. The CDR3 DNA follows: TGCGCCAGCCTTTTATCCGGGACAGTAGGGACCCAGTACTTC.

This chain connects TRBV5-1 to TRBJ2-3; 7 positions match TRBD1. V was pared by 0 bases and J by 1 base, with 14 bases of the junction left unmatched. This CDR3 is 19 amino acids long. In germline, CDR1 is SGHRS, CDR2 YFSETQ. CDR3 protein: CASSLVLGDRAPRTDTQYF. CDR3 DNA sequence: TGCGCCAGCAGCTTGGTTCTTGGGGACAGAGCCCCTCGCACAGATACGCAGTATTTT.

This sequence joins TRBV2 and TRBJ2-3; D gene unclear. The CDR3 is made up of 12 amino acids. Trimming pared 4 bases from V and 5 bases from J, leaving 7 bases between. Germline loops: CDR1 SNHLY, CDR2 FYNNEI. The CDR3 bases are TGTGCCAGCAGTGTTTCGGGAGATACGCAGTATTTT. It specifies CASSVSGDTQYF.

The chain uses TRBV5-1 and TRBJ2-3; weak D call: TRBD1 (6 bases). CDR3 size: 15 residues. Trimming took 0 bases from V and 1 from J, leaving 9 bases between them. Germline CDR1 SGHRS, CDR2 YFSETQ. This CDR3 reads CASSLAAGGTDTQYF. The CDR3 DNA follows: TGCGCCAGCAGCTTGGCCGCAGGGGGCACAGATACGCAGTATTTT.

The rearrangement uses TRBV5-6 and TRBJ2-5; 10 bases are shared with TRBD2. The V gene's germline CDR1 is SGHDT and CDR2 YYEEEE. CDR3 length: 15 amino acids. Trimming removed 0 bases from V and 9 bases from J; junction bases left unmatched: 8. CDR3 region: CASSLVAGGPGAQYF. As DNA, the CDR3 is TGTGCCAGCAGCTTGGTAGCGGGGGGCCCTGGGGCCCAGTACTTC.

This sequence joins TRBV6-5 and TRBJ1-1; D gene ambiguous. CDR1 is MNHEY and CDR2 is SVGAGI in the germline V gene. V lost 7 bases and J lost 1, with 16 bases in between. CDR3 length: 15 residues. CDR3 DNA: TGTGCCAGCAACCCCGCCCGGGTAAAGAACACTGAAGCTTTCTTT. The encoded protein is CASNPARVKNTEAFF.

The chain has TRBV11-3 and TRBJ2-3, with D perhaps TRBD2 (6 bases). Germline V lookup: CDR1 SGHNT, CDR2 YENEEA. Between the trimmed V and J ends, which lost 6 bases and 2 bases, there was a span of 12 bases. The CDR3 spans 14 residues. The DNA for the CDR3 is TGTGCCAGCAGTTATGGGACTTCCACAGATACGCAGTATTTT. Translation gives CASSYGTSTDTQYF.

The chain uses TRBV7-3 and TRBJ2-1; no clear D. Germline V CDR1 and CDR2: SGHTA, FQGTGA. The V gene lost 5 bases and the J gene lost 0 bases, with 11 bases spanning the gap. The CDR3 extends over 15 amino acids. Here the CDR3 DNA reads TGTGCCAGCAGCCGGAGATCGAGCTCCTACAATGAGCAGTTCTTC. This translates into CASSRRSSSYNEQFF.

This chain joins TRBV10-3 and TRBJ2-7, with 8 bases matching TRBD1. The CDR3 totals 15 residues. V gave up 6 bases and J gave up 4 bases; unmatched junction bases: 11. The germline V gene has CDR1 ENHRY and CDR2 SYGVKD. The CDR3 sequence: CAIRAHPGQAYEQYF. CDR3 sequence (DNA): TGTGCCATCAGAGCCCACCCGGGACAGGCGTACGAGCAGTACTTC.

This sequence joins TRBV2 and TRBJ2-1, with TRBD2 matching over 11 bases. Unmatched junction bases numbered 4, after V lost 5 bases and J lost 1 base. Germline V gene data show CDR1 as SNHLY and CDR2 as FYNNEI. CDR3 size: 16 residues. CDR3 coding DNA: TGTGCCAGCAGTCCCCTAGCGGGGGGATCCTACAATGAGCAGTTCTTC. It yields the protein CASSPLAGGSYNEQFF. The full variable domain, in which reference TRBV2 and TRBJ2-1 provide the parts outside the CDR3, is EPEVTQTPSHQVTQMGQEVILRCVPISNHLYFYWYRQILGQKVEFLVSFYNNEISEKSEIFDDQFSVERPDGSNFTLKIRSTKLEDSAMYFCASSPLAGGSYNEQFFGPGTRLTVL.

The V call is TRBV5-1, the J call TRBJ2-1; D ambiguous. The CDR3 has 13 residues. With 4 bases removed from V and 5 bases from J, the gap between germline ends came to 10 bases. Germline values: CDR1 SGHRS, CDR2 YFSETQ. CDR3 in DNA: TGCGCCAGCAGCCAATCCCCCAACAATGAGCAGTTCTTC. Its translation: CASSQSPNNEQFF.

V usage is TRBV5-1 and J usage is TRBJ2-1; D unclear. CDR1 is SGHRS, CDR2 YFSETQ, per germline. The ends were cut back, 0 bases at V and 3 bases at J, with 13 bases in the middle. The CDR3 extends over 16 amino acids. CDR3 sequence (DNA): TGCGCCAGCAGCTTGGCCTCCTGGCCTGGCTACAATGAGCAGTTCTTC. Translation gives CASSLASWPGYNEQFF.

This chain joins TRBV9 and TRBJ2-5; 7 nucleotides line up with TRBD2. The CDR3 contains 15 residues. Germline V gene lookup returns CDR1 SGDLS and CDR2 YYNGEE. V was clipped by 2 bases and J by 1 base; unmatched bases: 5. The CDR3 spells CASSVNSGIQETQYF. The CDR3 DNA reads TGTGCCAGCAGCGTGAACAGCGGGATCCAAGAGACCCAGTACTTC.

The chain has TRBV7-9 and TRBJ1-6, with D possibly matching TRBD1 (6 bases). V lost 1 base and J 7 bases, leaving 17 bases between the germline ends. The CDR3 is made up of 17 amino acids. Germline V gives CDR1 SEHNR, CDR2 FQNEAQ (reference sequence). The CDR3 spells CASSLVSRGAHNSPLHF. DNA of the CDR3: TGTGCCAGCAGCTTAGTGTCCAGGGGCGCACACAATTCACCCCTCCACTTT.

The chain is built from TRBV2 and TRBJ1-6; D might be TRBD1 (6 bases). CDR1 is SNHLY and CDR2 is FYNNEI in the germline V gene. The CDR3 has 13 amino acids. V was pared by 6 bases and J by 9 bases, with 12 bases between. The CDR3 sequence: CASREGHASPLHF. The DNA of the CDR3 is TGTGCCAGCAGAGAGGGACACGCTTCACCCCTCCACTTT.

V gene TRBV28 combines with J gene TRBJ2-2; D gene ambiguous. V lost 7 bases, J lost 0 bases, and 12 bases lay in between. The CDR3 loop spans 15 amino acids. In germline, CDR1 is MDHEN, CDR2 SYDVKM. CDR3 nucleotides: TGTGCCAGCAAGGCAGCGCCTTCGAACACCGGGGAGCTGTTTTTT. Its protein product is CASKAAPSNTGELFF.

This chain connects TRBV7-2 to TRBJ2-7; 8 bases agree with TRBD2. V was pared by 1 base and J by 3 bases, with 2 bases of the junction left unmatched. Per germline, CDR1 SGHTA and CDR2 FQGNSA. This CDR3 is 14 amino acids long. The CDR3 DNA reads TGTGCCAGCAGCTTAGTAGCGGGAAACTACGAGCAGTACTTC. Protein: CASSLVAGNYEQYF.

This chain links TRBV27 with TRBJ1-2; 9 positions match TRBD1. This CDR3 comprises 14 residues. J lost 7 bases, V lost 5 bases, and 8 bases had no gene match. Germline CDR1 reads MNHEY; CDR2 reads SMNVEV (reference sequence). The CDR3 region is CASSTTGGTGGYTF. CDR3 coding DNA: TGTGCCAGCAGTACTACAGGGGGCACGGGTGGCTACACCTTC.

On this clone: One end of the junction varies from germline; a read error may be responsible. In the same sample, other DNA sequences code for this CDR3. The chain links TRBV7-6 to TRBJ1-4; TRBD1 aligns across 9 bases. This CDR3 contains 14 residues. Germline CDR1 and CDR2: SGHVS and FNYEAQ. In DNA form, the CDR3 reads TGTGCCAGCAGTTTAGGGACAGGGAGAGAAAAACTGTTTTTT. Amino acid sequence: CASSLGTGREKLFF.

This chain uses TRBV7-9 with TRBJ1-4, with unresolved D. There are 14 residues in the CDR3. Trimming pared 2 bases from V and 5 bases from J, leaving 9 bases between. From germline, CDR1 is SEHNR and CDR2 FQNEAQ (reference sequence). CDR3 amino acids: CASSLLQSNEKLFF. CDR3 nucleotide sequence: TGTGCCAGCAGCTTACTACAGTCAAATGAAAAACTGTTTTTT.

The V call is TRBV7-9, the J call TRBJ2-1; 9 bases map to TRBD2. The CDR3 runs 14 residues. V gave up 3 bases and J gave up 7 bases; unmatched junction bases: 4. Germline assignment: CDR1 SEHNR and CDR2 FQNEAQ (reference sequence). The CDR3 loop is CASSFWTSENEQFF. CDR3 sequence (DNA): TGTGCCAGCAGCTTTTGGACTAGCGAGAATGAGCAGTTCTTC.

This clone showed up just a few times. V and J are TRBV27 and TRBJ2-1; 8 positions match TRBD2. CDR3 length: 15 amino acids. The trim removed 2 bases at V and 2 bases at J, leaving 2 bases unmatched. The germline gives CDR1 MNHEY, CDR2 SMNVEV (reference sequence). CDR3: CASSLAGGTYNEQFF. CDR3 DNA sequence: TGTGCCAGCAGTTTAGCGGGGGGAACCTACAATGAGCAGTTCTTC.

The chain couples TRBV14 to TRBJ1-1; TRBD1 matches 8 bases. CDR3 length: 15 residues. Germline trimming cut 8 bases from V and 6 bases from J; bases unmatched to any gene: 14. CDR1 and CDR2 from the germline V gene are SGHDN and FVKESK. The DNA of the CDR3 is TGTGCCAGCTCCCCCCTCGGACAGGGTGGATCTGAAGCTTTCTTT. It is translated as CASSPLGQGGSEAFF.

This sequence joins TRBV7-2 and TRBJ1-3, with TRBD1 identical over 8 bases. The CDR3 totals 14 residues. Per germline, CDR1 SGHTA and CDR2 FQGNSA. The J segment lost 3 bases and the V segment lost 3 bases, leaving 1 base of the junction unmatched. The CDR3 sequence: CASSFGTGGNTIYF. The CDR3 DNA sequence: TGTGCCAGCAGCTTCGGGACAGGTGGAAACACCATATATTTT.

The V call is TRBV10-3, the J call TRBJ2-7, with a possible D match to TRBD1 (9 bases). The CDR3 is 15 residues long. The V end was cut by 11 bases, the J end by 2 bases, with 22 bases between. The germline gives CDR1 ENHRY, CDR2 SYGVKD. The DNA of the CDR3 is TGTGCCTCGGGGGGGACAGGGATTGTCGCCTACGAGCAGTACTTC. It specifies CASGGTGIVAYEQYF.

This clone showed up just once. The chain carries TRBV12-5 and TRBJ2-7; D is perhaps TRBD1 (6 bases). Between the trimmed V and J ends, which lost 3 bases and 2 bases, there was a span of 23 bases. CDR1 is LGHNT and CDR2 is FRNRAP in the germline V gene. This CDR3 is 18 amino acids long. CDR3 region: CASGFNPLNRAGAYEQYF. In DNA form, the CDR3 reads TGTGCTAGTGGTTTCAACCCCCTTAACAGGGCGGGCGCCTACGAGCAGTACTTC.